The subject of this entry is one TCR beta chain. Germline lookup yields CDR1 MDHEN and CDR2 SYDVKM. The length of the CDR3 is 15 residues. V lost 7 bases to trimming and J lost 4 bases, with 17 bases between them. This sample is drawn from a study of early T cells in non-severe SARS-CoV-2 infection. TCRdb recomputed calls from the 5' RACE reads with MiXCR, one row per CDR3 protein. The sample yields about 50,000 distinct CDR3 sequences, less than 15% seen once. This receptor was identified in an adult who was a healthcare worker with PCR-confirmed SARS-CoV-2 infection or an uninfected control (not recorded which). The chain couples TRBV28 to TRBJ2-1, with TRBD2 as a possible D gene (5 bases). Material: whole blood. CDR3 sequence (DNA): TGTGCCAGCACCTTTGGTAGCGCTACATACAATGAGCAGTTCTTC. Its protein is CASTFGSATYNEQFF.